This T cell receptor beta chain comes out of a study of follicular helper T cells after annual influenza vaccination. Points from the study as a whole: For non-cTfh compartments, undersampling could not be ruled out. Each annual vaccination recalled recurring oligoclonal ICOS+CD38+ cTfh clonotypes.

Sample time point: 2014-2015 season, pre-vaccination. Adults were given seasonal inactivated influenza vaccine, and blood CD4 subsets were sorted before and after vaccination. Assay used: immunoSEQ multiplex PCR; TCRdb lists only in-frame clones, some missing. Of around 13,000 clones listed, roughly 78% are singletons. The CDR3 has 14 amino acids. Trimming pared 1 base from V and 0 bases from J, leaving 4 bases between. The germline gives CDR1 SGHTA, CDR2 FQGNSA. On this clone itself: What it binds is unknown.

V usage is TRBV7-2 and J usage is TRBJ1-3; D is ambiguous. The sequence was collected from an adult who received the influenza vaccine. Sequencing used CXCR5- memory CD4+ T cells sorted from blood, obtained on the day of influenza vaccination. The CDR3 loop is CASSLVGSGNTIYF. The CDR3 bases are TGTGCCAGCAGCTTAGTGGGCTCTGGAAACACCATATATTTT.